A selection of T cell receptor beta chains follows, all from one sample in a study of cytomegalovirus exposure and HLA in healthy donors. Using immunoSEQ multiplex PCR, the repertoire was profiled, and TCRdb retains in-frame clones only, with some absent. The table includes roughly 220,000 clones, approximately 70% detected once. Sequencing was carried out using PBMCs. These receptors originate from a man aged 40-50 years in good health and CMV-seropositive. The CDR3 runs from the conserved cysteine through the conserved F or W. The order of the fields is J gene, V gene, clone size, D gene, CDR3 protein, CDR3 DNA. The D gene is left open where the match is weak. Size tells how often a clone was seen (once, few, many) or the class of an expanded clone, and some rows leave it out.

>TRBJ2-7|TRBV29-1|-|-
CSASGDLREQYF
TGCAGCGCCTCAGGGGATTTGCGCGAGCAGTACTTC
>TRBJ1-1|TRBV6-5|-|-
CASSPSVTGNTEAFF
TGTGCCAGCAGCCCGAGCGTAACAGGGAACACTGAAGCTTTCTTT
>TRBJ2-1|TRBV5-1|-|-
CASSLFGSYNEQFF
TGCGCCAGCAGCTTGTTCGGCTCCTACAATGAGCAGTTCTTC
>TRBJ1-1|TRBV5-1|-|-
CASSLEGRGSTEAFF
TGCGCCAGCAGCTTGGAGGGCAGGGGAAGCACTGAAGCTTTCTTT
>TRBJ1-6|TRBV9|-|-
CASSPFADSSYNSPLHF
TGTGCCAGCAGCCCCTTCGCGGATTCTTCCTATAATTCACCCCTCCACTTT
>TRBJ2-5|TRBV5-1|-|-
CASSLEGQGGGETQYF
TGCGCCAGCAGCTTGGAAGGACAGGGAGGGGGGGAGACCCAGTACTTC
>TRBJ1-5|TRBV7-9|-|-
CASSLQGSDQPQHF
TGTGCCAGCAGCTTACAGGGGTCGGATCAGCCCCAGCATTTT
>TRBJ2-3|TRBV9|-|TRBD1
CASSVATGGITDTQYF
TGTGCCAGCAGCGTAGCTACAGGGGGTATTACAGATACGCAGTATTTT
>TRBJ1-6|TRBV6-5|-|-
CAAARAVPNSPLHF
TGTGCCGCGGCGAGGGCGGTGCCGAATTCACCCCTCCACTTT
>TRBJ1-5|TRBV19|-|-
CASSIDPGTVYQPQHF
TGTGCCAGTAGTATAGACCCGGGAACGGTCTATCAGCCCCAGCATTTT
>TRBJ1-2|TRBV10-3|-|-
CAISAGEPSGGYTF
TGTGCCATCAGTGCGGGGGAGCCCTCGGGGGGCTACACCTTC
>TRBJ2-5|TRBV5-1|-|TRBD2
CASRRGTSEETQYF
TGCGCCAGCAGGCGCGGGACTAGCGAGGAGACCCAGTACTTC
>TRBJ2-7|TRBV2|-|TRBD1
CASSGRTGSYEQSF
TGTGCCAGCAGTGGCAGGACAGGGAGTTACGAGCAGTCCTTC
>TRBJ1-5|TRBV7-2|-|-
CASSLVGGAGGNQPQHF
TGTGCCAGCAGCTTAGTGGGAGGGGCAGGGGGCAATCAGCCCCAGCATTTT
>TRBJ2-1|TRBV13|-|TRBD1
CASSPGQGFSYNEQFF
TGTGCCAGCAGCCCCGGACAGGGTTTCTCCTACAATGAGCAGTTCTTC
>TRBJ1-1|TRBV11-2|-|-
CASSLGGGVTEAFF
TGTGCCAGCAGCTTAGGGGGCGGGGTCACTGAAGCTTTCTTT
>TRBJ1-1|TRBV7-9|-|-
CASSLRESLNTEAFF
TGTGCCAGCAGCTTACGAGAGTCCCTGAACACTGAAGCTTTCTTT
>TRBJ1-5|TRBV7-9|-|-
CASSPYGESNQPQHF
TGTGCCAGCAGCCCCTACGGGGAGAGCAATCAGCCCCAGCATTTT
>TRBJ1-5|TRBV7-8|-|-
CASSPTVIGNQPQHF
TGTGCCAGCAGTCCAACAGTTATTGGCAATCAGCCCCAGCATTTT
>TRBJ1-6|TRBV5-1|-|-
CASSGGGKDSPLHF
TGCGCCAGCAGCGGGGGGGGAAAGGATTCACCCCTCCACTTT
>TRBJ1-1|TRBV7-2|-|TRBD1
CASSTGATEAFF
TGTGCCAGCAGCACAGGGGCCACTGAAGCTTTCTTT
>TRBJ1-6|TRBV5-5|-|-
CASDPTVNSPLHF
TGTGCCAGCGACCCGACAGTTAATTCACCCCTCCACTTT
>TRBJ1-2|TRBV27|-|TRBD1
CASSLSGRGPYGYTF
TGTGCCAGCAGTTTATCGGGCAGGGGGCCCTATGGCTACACCTTC
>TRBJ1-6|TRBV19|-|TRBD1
CASSTGQGYNSPLHF
TGTGCCAGTAGTACCGGACAGGGTTATAATTCACCCCTCCACTTT
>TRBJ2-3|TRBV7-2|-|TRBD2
CASSGLARTDTQYF
TGTGCCAGCAGCGGACTAGCACGCACAGATACGCAGTATTTT
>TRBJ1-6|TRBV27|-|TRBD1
CASSPGQLISPLHF
TGTGCCAGCAGTCCGGGACAGCTGATTTCACCCCTCCACTTT
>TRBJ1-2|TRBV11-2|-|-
CASSSNTMGGEGGYTF
TGTGCCAGCAGCTCAAATACGATGGGGGGGGAAGGTGGCTACACCTTC
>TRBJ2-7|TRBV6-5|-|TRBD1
CASSPRDRIYEQYF
TGTGCCAGCAGCCCCCGGGACAGAATTTACGAGCAGTACTTC
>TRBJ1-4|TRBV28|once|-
CASTPQGPRGDEKLFF
TGTGCCAGCACCCCCCAAGGGCCCAGGGGTGATGAAAAACTGTTTTTT
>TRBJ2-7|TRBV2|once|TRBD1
CASSQNRGDEQYF
TGTGCCAGCAGCCAAAACAGGGGGGACGAGCAGTACTTC
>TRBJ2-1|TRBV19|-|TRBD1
CASSILRDRGPSYEQFF
TGTGCCAGTAGTATCCTCCGGGACAGGGGGCCCTCTTATGAGCAGTTCTTC
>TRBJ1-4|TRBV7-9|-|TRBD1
CASGDSGTGLTNEKLFF
TGTGCCAGCGGGGATTCCGGGACAGGCCTAACTAATGAAAAACTGTTTTTT
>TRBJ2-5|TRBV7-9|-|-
CASSSLETQYF
TGTGCCAGCAGCTCTCTAGAGACCCAGTACTTC
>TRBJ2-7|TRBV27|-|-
CASSLSYSYEQYF
TGTGCCAGCAGTTTATCGTACAGCTACGAGCAGTACTTC
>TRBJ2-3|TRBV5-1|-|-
CASSLVSSGTDTQYF
TGCGCCAGCAGCTTGGTTTCTTCTGGCACAGATACGCAGTATTTT
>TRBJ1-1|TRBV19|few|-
CASSIGSLRAFF
TGTGCCAGTAGTATTGGGAGTTTGAGGGCTTTCTTT
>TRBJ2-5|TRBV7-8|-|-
CASSLTGGTETQYF
TGTGCCAGCAGCTTAACCGGGGGTACGGAGACCCAGTACTTC
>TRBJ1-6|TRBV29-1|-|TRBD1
CSVRAGTGNSPLHF
TGCAGCGTTCGGGCCGGGACAGGGAATTCACCCCTCCACTTT
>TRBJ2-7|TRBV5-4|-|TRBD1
CASSLAATGDFHERYF
TGTGCCAGCAGCTTGGCCGCGACAGGGGATTTCCACGAGCGGTACTTC
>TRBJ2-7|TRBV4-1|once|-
CASSQDPSYEHYF
TGCGCCAGCAGCCAAGACCCGTCCTACGAGCATTACTTC
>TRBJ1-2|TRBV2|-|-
CASTRAGYGYTF
TGTGCCAGCACGAGGGCGGGGTATGGCTACACCTTC
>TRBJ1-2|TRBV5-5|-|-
CASSFLEEYGYTF
TGTGCCAGCAGCTTTTTAGAGGAATATGGCTACACCTTC
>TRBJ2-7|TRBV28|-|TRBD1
CASSDRAYEQYF
TGTGCCAGCAGCGACAGGGCCTACGAGCAGTACTTC
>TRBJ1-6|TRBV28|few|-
CASSLTVFNSPLHF
TGTGCCAGCAGTTTGACAGTTTTTAATTCACCCCTCCACTTT
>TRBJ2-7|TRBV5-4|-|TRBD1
CASSFGTGTGEQYF
TGTGCCAGCAGCTTTGGGACAGGAACTGGCGAGCAGTACTTC
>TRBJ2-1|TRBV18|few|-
CASSPQIGEQFF
TGTGCCAGCTCACCACAAATCGGTGAGCAGTTCTTC